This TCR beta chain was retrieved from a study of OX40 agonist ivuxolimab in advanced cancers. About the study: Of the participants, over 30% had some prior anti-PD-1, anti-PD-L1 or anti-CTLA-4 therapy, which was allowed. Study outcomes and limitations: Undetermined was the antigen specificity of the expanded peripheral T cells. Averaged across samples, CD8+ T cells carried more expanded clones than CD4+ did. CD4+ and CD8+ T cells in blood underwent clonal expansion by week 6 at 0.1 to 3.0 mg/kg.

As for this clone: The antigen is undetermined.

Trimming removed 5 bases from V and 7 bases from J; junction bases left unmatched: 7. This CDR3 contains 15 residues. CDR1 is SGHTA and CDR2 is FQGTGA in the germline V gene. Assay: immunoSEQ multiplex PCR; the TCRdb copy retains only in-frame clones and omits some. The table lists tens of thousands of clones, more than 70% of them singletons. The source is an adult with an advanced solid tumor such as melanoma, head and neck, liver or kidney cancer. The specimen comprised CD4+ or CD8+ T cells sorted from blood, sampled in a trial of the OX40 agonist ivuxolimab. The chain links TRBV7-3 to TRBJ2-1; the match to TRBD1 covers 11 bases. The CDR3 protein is CASSLGQGAVNEQFF. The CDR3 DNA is TGTGCCAGCAGCCTAGGACAGGGGGCAGTTAATGAGCAGTTCTTC.